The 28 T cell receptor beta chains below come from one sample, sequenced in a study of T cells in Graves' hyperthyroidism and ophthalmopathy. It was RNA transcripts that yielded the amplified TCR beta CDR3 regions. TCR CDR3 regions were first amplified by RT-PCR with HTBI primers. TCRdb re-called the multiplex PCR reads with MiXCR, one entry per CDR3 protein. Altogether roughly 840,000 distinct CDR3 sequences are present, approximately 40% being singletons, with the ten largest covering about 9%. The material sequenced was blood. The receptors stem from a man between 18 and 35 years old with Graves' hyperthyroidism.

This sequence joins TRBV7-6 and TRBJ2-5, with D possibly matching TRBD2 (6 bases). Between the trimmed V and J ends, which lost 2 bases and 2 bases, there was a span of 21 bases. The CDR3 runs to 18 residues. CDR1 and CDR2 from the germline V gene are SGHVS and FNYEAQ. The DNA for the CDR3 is TGTGCCAGCAGCTTACGGCTTATTCGGAGAGCGGGTCAAGAGACCCAGTACTTC. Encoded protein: CASSLRLIRRAGQETQYF.

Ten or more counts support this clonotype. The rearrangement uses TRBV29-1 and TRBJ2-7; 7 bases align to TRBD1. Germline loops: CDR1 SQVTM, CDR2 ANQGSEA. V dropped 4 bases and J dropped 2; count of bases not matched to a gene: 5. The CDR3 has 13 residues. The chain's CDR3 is CSVAGQSTYEQYF. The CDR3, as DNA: TGCAGCGTTGCGGGACAGTCGACCTACGAGCAGTACTTC.

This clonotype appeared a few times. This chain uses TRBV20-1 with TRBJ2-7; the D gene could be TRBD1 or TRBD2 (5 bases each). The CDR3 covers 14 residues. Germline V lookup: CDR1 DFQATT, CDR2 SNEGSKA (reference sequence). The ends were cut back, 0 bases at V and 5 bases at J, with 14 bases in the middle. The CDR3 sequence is CSARDKGRDDEQYF. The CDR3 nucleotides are TGCAGTGCTAGAGATAAGGGACGGGACGACGAGCAGTACTTC.

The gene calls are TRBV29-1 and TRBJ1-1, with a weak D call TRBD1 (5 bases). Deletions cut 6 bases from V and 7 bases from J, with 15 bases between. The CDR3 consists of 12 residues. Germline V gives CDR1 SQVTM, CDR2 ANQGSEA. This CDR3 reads CSVGTAVHEAFF. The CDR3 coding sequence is TGCAGCGTCGGGACGGCAGTGCATGAAGCTTTCTTT.

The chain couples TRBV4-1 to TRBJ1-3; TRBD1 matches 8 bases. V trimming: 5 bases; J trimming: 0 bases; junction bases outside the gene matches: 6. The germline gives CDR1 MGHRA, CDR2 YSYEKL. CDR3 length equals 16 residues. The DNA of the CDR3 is TGCGCCAGCAGCAGGGGACAGGTTAACTCTGGAAACACCATATATTTT. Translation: CASSRGQVNSGNTIYF.

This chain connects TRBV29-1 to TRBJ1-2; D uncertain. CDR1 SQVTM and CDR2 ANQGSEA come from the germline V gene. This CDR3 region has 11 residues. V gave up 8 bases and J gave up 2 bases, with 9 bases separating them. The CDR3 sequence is CSRAENYGYTF. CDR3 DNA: TGCAGCAGGGCGGAGAACTATGGCTACACCTTC.

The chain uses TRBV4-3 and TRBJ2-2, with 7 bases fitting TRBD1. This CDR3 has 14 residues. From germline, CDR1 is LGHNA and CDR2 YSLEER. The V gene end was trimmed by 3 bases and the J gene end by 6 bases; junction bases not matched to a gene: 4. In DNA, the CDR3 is TGCGCCAGCAGCCAGGACAGGTTGGCCGGGGAGCTGTTTTTT. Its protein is CASSQDRLAGELFF.

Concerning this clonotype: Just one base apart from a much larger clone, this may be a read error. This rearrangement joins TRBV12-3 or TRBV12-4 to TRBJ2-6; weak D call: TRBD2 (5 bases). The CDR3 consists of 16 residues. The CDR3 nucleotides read TGTGCCGGCAGTTCCCGGACTGTCTCTGGGGCCAACGTCCTGACTTTC. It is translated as CAGSSRTVSGANVLTF.

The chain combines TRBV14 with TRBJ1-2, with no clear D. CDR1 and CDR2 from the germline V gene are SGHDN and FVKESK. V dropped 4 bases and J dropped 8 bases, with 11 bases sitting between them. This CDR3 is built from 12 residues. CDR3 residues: CASSPTGRGYTF. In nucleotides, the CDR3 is TGTGCCAGCAGCCCCACTGGGAGAGGCTACACCTTC.

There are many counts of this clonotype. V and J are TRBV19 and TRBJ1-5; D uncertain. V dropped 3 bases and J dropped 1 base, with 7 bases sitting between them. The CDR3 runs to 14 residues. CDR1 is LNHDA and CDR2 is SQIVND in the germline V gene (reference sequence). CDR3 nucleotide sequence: TGTGCCAGTAGTATCTTTACGAGCAATCAGCCCCAGCATTTT. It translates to CASSIFTSNQPQHF. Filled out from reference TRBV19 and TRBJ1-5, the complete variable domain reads DGGITQSPKYLFRKEGQNVTLSCEQNLNHDAMYWYRQDPGQGLRLIYYSQIVNDFQKGDIAEGYSVSREKKESFPLTVTSAQKNPTAFYLCASSIFTSNQPQHFGDGTRLSIL.

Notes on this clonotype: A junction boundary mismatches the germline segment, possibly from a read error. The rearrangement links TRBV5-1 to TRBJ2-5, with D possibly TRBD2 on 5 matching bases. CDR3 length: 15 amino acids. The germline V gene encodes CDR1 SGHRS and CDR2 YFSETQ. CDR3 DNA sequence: TGTGCCAGCAGTTGGCTGGCGGGCCTCCAAGGGACCCAGTACTTC. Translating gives CASSWLAGLQGTQYF.

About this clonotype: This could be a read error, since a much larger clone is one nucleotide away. CDR3 region: CATSGGAGFEQYF. In nucleotides, the CDR3 is TGTGCCACCAGTGGTGGGGCAGGGTTCGAGCAGTACTTC. The chain couples TRBV24-1 to TRBJ2-7; D possibly corresponds to TRBD1 (5 bases). V was clipped by 5 bases and J by 6 bases, with 13 bases between them. The CDR3 loop spans 13 amino acids. Germline lookup yields CDR1 KGHDR and CDR2 SFDVKD.

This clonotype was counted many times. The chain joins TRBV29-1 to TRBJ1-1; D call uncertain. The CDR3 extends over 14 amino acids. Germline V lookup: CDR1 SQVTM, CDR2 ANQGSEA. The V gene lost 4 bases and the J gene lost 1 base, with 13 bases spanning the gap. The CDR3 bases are TGCAGCGTTGTTGTAGGCACCCCGAACACTGAAGCTTTCTTT. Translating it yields CSVVVGTPNTEAFF.

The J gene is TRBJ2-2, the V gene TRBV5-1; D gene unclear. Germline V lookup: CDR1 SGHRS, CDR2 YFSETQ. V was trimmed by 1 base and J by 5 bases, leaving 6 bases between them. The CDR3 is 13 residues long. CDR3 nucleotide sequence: TGCGCCAGCAGCTTGACCCAGACCGGGGAGCTGTTTTTT. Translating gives CASSLTQTGELFF.

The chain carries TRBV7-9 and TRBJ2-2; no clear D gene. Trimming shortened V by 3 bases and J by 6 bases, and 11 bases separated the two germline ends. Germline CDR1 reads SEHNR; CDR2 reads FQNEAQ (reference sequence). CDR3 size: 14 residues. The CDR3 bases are TGTGCCAGCAGCTTGAGGTTTATCGCCGGGGAGCTGTTTTTT. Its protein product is CASSLRFIAGELFF.

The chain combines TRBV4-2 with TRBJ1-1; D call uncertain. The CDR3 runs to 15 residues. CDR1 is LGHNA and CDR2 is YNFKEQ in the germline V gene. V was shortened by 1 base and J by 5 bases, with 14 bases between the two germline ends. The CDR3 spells CASSQGSSRGTEAFF. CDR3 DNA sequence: TGTGCCAGCAGCCAAGGCTCGTCCCGAGGTACTGAAGCTTTCTTT.

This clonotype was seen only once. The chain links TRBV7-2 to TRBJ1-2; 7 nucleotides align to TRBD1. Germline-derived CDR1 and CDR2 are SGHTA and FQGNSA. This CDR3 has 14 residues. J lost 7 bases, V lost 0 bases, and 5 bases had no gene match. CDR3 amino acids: CASSLATGRAGYTF. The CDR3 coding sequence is TGTGCCAGCAGCTTAGCGACAGGGAGAGCTGGCTACACCTTC.

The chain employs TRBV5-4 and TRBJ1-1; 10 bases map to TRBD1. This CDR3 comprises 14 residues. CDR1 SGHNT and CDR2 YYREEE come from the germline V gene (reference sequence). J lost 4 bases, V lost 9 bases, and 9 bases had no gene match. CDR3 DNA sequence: TGTGCCATCAAACCGGGACAGGGGCCCACTGAAGCTTTCTTT. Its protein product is CAIKPGQGPTEAFF. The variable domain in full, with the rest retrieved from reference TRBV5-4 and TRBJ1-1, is ETGVTQSPTHLIKTRGQQVTLRCSSQSGHNTVSWYQQALGQGPQFIFQYYREEENGRGNFPPRFSGLQFPNYSSELNVNALELDDSALYLCAIKPGQGPTEAFFGQGTRLTVV.

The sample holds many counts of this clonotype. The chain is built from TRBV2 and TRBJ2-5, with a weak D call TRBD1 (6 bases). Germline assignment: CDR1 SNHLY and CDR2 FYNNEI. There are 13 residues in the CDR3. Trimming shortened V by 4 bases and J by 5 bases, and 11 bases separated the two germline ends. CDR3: CASSAQGRETQYF. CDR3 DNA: TGTGCCAGCAGTGCACAGGGACGGGAGACCCAGTACTTC. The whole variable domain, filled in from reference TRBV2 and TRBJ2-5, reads EPEVTQTPSHQVTQMGQEVILRCVPISNHLYFYWYRQILGQKVEFLVSFYNNEISEKSEIFDDQFSVERPDGSNFTLKIRSTKLEDSAMYFCASSAQGRETQYFGPGTRLLVL.

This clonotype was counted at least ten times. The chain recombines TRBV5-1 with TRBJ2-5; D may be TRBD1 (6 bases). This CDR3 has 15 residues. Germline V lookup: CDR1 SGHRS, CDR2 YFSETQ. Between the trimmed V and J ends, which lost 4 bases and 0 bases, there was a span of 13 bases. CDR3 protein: CASSRYDRNQETQYF. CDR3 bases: TGCGCCAGCAGCAGGTATGACAGGAACCAAGAGACCCAGTACTTC.

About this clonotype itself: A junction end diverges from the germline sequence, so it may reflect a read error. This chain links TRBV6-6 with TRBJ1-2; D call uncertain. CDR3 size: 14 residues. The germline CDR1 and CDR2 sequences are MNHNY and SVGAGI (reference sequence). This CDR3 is CAGSLSVTNYGYTF. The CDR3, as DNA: TGTGCCGGCAGCCTTTCGGTTACCAACTATGGCTACACCTTC.

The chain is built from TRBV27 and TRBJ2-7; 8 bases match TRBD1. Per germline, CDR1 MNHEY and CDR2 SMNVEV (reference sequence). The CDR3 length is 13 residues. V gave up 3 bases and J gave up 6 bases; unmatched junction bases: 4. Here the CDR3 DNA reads TGTGCCAGCAGTTTGAATACAGGGGGCGAGCAGTACTTC. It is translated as CASSLNTGGEQYF.

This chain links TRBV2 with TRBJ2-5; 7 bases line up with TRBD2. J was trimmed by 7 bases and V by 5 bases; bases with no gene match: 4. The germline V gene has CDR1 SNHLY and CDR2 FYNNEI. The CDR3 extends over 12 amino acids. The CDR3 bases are TGTGCCAGCAGTCGCAGGGAGGGGACCCAGTACTTC. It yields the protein CASSRREGTQYF.

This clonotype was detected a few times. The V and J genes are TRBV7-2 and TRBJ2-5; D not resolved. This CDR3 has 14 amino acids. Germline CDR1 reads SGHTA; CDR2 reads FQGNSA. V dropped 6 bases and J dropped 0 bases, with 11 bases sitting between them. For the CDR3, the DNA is TGTGCCAGCAGTGACACCCTTGACCAAGAGACCCAGTACTTC. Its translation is CASSDTLDQETQYF.

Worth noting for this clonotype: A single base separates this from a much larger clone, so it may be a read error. The CDR3 sequence is CASSVQQGHEAFF. CDR3 DNA: TGTGCCAGCAGCGTTCAACAGGGTCATGAAGCTTTCTTT. V usage is TRBV9 and J usage is TRBJ1-1; weak D call: TRBD1 (6 bases). Trimming pared 2 bases from V and 7 bases from J, leaving 12 bases between. Germline values: CDR1 SGDLS, CDR2 YYNGEE. This CDR3 is 13 amino acids long. Looking up the rest from reference TRBV9 and TRBJ1-1 gives the full variable domain: DSGVTQTPKHLITATGQRVTLRCSPRSGDLSVYWYQQSLDQGLQFLIQYYNGEERAKGNILERFSAQQFPDLHSELNLSSLELGDSALYFCASSVQQGHEAFFGQGTRLTVV.

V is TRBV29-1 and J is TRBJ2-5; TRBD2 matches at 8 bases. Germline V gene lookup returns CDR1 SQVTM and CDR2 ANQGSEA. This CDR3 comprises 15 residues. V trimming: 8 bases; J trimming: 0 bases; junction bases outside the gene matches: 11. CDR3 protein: CSSTQGGGHQETQYF. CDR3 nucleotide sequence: TGCAGCAGCACCCAGGGCGGGGGGCACCAAGAGACCCAGTACTTC.

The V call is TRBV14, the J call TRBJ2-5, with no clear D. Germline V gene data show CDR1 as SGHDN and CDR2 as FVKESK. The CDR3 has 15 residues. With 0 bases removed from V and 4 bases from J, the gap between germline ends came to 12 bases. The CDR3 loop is CASSQDLGFAETQYF. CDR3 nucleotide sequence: TGTGCCAGCAGCCAAGATCTCGGTTTCGCAGAGACCCAGTACTTC.

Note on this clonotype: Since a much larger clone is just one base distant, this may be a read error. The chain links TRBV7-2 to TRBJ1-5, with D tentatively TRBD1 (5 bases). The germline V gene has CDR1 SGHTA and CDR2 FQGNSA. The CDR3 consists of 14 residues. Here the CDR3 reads CASGGASSNQSQHF. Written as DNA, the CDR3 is TGTGCCAGCGGCGGGGCGTCTAGCAATCAGTCCCAGCATTTT.